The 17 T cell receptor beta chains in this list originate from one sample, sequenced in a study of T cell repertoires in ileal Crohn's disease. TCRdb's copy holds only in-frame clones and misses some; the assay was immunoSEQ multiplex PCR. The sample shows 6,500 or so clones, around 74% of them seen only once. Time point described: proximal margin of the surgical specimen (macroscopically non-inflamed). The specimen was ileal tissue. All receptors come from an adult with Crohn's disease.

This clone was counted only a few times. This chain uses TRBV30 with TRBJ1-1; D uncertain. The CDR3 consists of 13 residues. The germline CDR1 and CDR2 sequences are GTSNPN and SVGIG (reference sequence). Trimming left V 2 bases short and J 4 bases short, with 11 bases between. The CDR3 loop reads CAWSPGWATEAFF. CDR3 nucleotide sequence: TGTGCCTGGAGTCCAGGCTGGGCCACTGAAGCTTTCTTT. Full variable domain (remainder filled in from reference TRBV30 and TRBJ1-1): SQTIHQWPATLVQPVGSPLSLECTVEGTSNPNLYWYRQAAGRGLQLLFYSVGIGQISSEVPQNLSASRPQDRQFILSSKKLLLSDSGFYLCAWSPGWATEAFFGQGTRLTVV.

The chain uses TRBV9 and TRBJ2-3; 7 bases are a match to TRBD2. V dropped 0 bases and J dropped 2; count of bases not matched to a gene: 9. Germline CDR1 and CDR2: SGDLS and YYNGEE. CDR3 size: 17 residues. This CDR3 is CASSVAGGLSATDTQYF. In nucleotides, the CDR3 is TGTGCCAGCAGCGTAGCGGGAGGCTTATCTGCCACAGATACGCAGTATTTT.

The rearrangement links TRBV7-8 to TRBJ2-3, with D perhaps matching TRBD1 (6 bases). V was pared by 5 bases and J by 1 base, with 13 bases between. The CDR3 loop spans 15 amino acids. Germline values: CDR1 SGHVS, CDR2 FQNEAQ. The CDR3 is CASSPQGRGTDTQYF. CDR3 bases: TGTGCCAGCAGCCCACAGGGTAGGGGCACAGATACGCAGTATTTT. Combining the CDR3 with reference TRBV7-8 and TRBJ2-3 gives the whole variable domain GAGVSQSPRYKVAKRGQDVALRCDPISGHVSLFWYQQALGQGPEFLTYFQNEAQLDKSGLPSDRFFAERPEGSVSTLKIQRTQQEDSAVYLCASSPQGRGTDTQYFGPGTRLTVL.

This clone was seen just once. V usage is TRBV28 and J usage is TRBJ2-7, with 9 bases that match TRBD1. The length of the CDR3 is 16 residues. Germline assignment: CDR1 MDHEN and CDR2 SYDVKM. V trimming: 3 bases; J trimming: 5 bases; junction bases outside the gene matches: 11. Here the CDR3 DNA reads TGTGCCAGCAGTTTGGGGCCCGGGACAGGGATCCACGAGCAGTACTTC. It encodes CASSLGPGTGIHEQYF. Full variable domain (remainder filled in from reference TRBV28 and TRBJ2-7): DVKVTQSSRYLVKRTGEKVFLECVQDMDHENMFWYRQDPGLGLRLIYFSYDVKMKEKGDIPEGYSVSREKKERFSLILESASTNQTSMYLCASSLGPGTGIHEQYFGPGTRLTVT.

This CDR3 reads CASSLGIRSPDTQYF. For the CDR3, the DNA is TGTGCCAGCAGTTTAGGCATTAGGAGCCCAGATACGCAGTATTTT. The genes are TRBV27 and TRBJ2-3; no firm D call. V shed 2 bases and J shed 4 bases, with 13 bases lying between them. Looked up from germline, CDR1 is MNHEY and CDR2 is SMNVEV (reference sequence). The length of the CDR3 is 15 residues.

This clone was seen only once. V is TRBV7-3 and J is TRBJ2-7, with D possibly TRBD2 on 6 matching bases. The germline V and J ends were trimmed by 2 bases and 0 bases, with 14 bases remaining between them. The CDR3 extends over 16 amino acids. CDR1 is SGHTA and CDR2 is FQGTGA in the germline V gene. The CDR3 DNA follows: TGTGCCAGCAGCTTAGGTTCGGCTAGCGACTCCTACGAGCAGTACTTC. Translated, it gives CASSLGSASDSYEQYF.

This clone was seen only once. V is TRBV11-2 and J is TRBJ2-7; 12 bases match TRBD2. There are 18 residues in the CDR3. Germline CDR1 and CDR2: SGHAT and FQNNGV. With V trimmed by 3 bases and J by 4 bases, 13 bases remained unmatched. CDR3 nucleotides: TGTGCCAGCAGCTTCCCCCTAGCGGGAGGGCCAGTAGTTTACGAGCAGTACTTC. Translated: CASSFPLAGGPVVYEQYF.

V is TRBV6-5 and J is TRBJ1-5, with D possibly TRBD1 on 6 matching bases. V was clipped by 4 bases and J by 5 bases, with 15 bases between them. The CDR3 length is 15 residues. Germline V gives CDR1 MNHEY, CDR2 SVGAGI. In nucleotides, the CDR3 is TGTGCCAGCAGTTCCGCAGGGGTTTTGGATCAGCCCCAGCATTTT. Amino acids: CASSSAGVLDQPQHF.

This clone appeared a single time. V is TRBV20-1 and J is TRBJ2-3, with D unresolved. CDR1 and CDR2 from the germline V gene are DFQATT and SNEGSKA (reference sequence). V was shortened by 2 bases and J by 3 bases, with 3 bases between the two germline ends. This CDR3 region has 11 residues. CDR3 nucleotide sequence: TGCAGTGCTAGACGGACAGATACGCAGTATTTT. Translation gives CSARRTDTQYF.

The CDR3 coding sequence is TGTGCCAGCAGCTTAGGGACAACGGTCTCTGGAAACACCATATATTTT. Protein product: CASSLGTTVSGNTIYF. The V call is TRBV5-4, the J call TRBJ1-3; perhaps TRBD1 as D (6 bases). The germline V gene encodes CDR1 SGHNT and CDR2 YYREEE (reference sequence). The V end lost 2 bases, the J end lost 0 bases, and 12 bases lay between the germline ends. The CDR3 runs to 16 residues.

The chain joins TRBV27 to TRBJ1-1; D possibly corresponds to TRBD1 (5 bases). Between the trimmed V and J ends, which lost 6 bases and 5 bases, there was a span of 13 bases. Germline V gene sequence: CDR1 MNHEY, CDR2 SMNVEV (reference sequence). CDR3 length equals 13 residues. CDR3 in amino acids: CASSFDRGTEAFF. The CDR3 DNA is TGTGCCAGCAGCTTCGACCGGGGGACTGAAGCTTTCTTT.

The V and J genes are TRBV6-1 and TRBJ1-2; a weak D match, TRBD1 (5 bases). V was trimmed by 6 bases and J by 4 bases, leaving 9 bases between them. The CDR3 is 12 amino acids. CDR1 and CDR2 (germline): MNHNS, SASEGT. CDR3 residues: CASSSGFYGYTF. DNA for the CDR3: TGTGCCAGCAGCTCAGGGTTCTATGGCTACACCTTC.

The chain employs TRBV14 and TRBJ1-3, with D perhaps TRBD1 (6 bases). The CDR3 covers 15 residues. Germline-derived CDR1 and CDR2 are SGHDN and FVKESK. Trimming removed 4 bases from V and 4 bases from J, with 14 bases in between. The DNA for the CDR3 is TGTGCCAGCAGCCTCCTACAGGGTCGGGGAAACACCATATATTTT. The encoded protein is CASSLLQGRGNTIYF.

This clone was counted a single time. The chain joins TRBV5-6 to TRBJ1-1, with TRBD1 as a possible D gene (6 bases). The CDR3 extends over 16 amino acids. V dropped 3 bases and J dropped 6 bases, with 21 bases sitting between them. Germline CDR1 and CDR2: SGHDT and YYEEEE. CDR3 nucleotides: TGTGCCAGCAGCTCGCAACAGGGACGGGCTGGGGCTGAAGCTTTCTTT. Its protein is CASSSQQGRAGAEAFF. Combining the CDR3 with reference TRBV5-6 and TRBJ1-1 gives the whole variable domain DAGVTQSPTHLIKTRGQQVTLRCSPKSGHDTVSWYQQALGQGPQFIFQYYEEEERQRGNFPDRFSGHQFPNYSSELNVNALLLGDSALYLCASSSQQGRAGAEAFFGQGTRLTVV.

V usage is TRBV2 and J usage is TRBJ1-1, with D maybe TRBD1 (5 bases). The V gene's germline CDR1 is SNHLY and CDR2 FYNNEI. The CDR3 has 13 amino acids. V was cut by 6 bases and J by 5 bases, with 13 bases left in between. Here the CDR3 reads CASRLGEGTEAFF. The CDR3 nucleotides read TGTGCCAGCAGGCTGGGGGAGGGGACTGAAGCTTTCTTT.

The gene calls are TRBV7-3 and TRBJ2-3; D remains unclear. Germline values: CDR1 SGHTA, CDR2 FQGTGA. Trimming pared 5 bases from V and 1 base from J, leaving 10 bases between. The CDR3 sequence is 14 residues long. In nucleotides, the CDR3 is TGTGCCAGCAGCCCGAACCGACGCACAGATACGCAGTATTTT. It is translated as CASSPNRRTDTQYF.

CDR3 DNA sequence: TGTGCCAGTAAAGTCAGGGGAGGGCCAGATACGCAGTATTTT. It specifies CASKVRGGPDTQYF. The chain joins TRBV19 to TRBJ2-3; a weak D match, TRBD2 (7 bases). The CDR3 covers 14 residues. Between the trimmed V and J ends, which lost 7 bases and 4 bases, there was a span of 15 bases. Per the germline V gene, CDR1 is LNHDA and CDR2 is SQIVND (reference sequence).